In its sample, the clone carrying this T cell receptor beta chain was seen once. Its antigen is not known. This sample stems from a study of graft-versus-host responses after intestinal transplantation. The wider study: Recipients received multivisceral, liver-intestinal, or isolated intestinal transplants. Every recipient had anti-thymocyte globulin induction and around three years of tacrolimus plus steroids.

Looked up from germline, CDR1 is LNHNV and CDR2 is YYDKDF (reference sequence). The CDR3 totals 13 residues. Trimming removed 8 bases from V and 1 base from J, with 11 bases in between. Assay: immunoSEQ multiplex PCR; the TCRdb copy retains only in-frame clones and omits some. The sample has 55,000 to 80,000 clones, 90% seen once. Study-level findings and limits: GvH clones detected in recipient marrow included some appearing first in ileum or blood. Individuals who had graft-donor T cell macrochimerism had allografts that showed high graft-versus-host to host-versus-graft clonal ratios.

V gene TRBV15 combines with J gene TRBJ2-5, with a tentative D call TRBD2 (6 bases). The TCR originated in a human donor who was the organ donor for an intestinal transplant. The sample here was unstimulated CD8+ T cells sorted from spleen or lymph node cells, taken before transplant. CDR3 region: CATSRGAQETQYF. The CDR3 DNA sequence: TGTGCCACCTCTCGCGGGGCCCAAGAGACCCAGTACTTC.